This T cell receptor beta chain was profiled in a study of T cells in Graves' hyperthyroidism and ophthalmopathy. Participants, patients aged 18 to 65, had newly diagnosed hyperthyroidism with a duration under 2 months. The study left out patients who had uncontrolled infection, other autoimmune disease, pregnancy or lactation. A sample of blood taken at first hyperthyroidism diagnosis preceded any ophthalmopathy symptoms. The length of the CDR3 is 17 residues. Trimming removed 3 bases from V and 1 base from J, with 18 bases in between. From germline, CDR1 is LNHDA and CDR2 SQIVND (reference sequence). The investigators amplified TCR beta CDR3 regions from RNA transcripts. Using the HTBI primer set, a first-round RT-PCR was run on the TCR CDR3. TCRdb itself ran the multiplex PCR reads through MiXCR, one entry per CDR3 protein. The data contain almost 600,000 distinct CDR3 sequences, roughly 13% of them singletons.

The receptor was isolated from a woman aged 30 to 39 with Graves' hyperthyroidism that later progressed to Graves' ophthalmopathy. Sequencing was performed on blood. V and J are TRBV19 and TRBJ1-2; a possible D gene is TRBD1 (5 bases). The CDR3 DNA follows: TGTGCCAGTAGTATTCCCCCGGGGACCGATGGTAACTATGGCTACACCTTC. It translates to CASSIPPGTDGNYGYTF. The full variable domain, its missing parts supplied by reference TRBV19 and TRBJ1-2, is DGGITQSPKYLFRKEGQNVTLSCEQNLNHDAMYWYRQDPGQGLRLIYYSQIVNDFQKGDIAEGYSVSREKKESFPLTVTSAQKNPTAFYLCASSIPPGTDGNYGYTFGSGTRLTVV.